This T cell receptor beta chain is drawn from a study of T-cell reconstitution after alpha-beta-depleted transplantation in children. Study-level results: About two months after transplant, alpha-beta T cells reportedly came from several hundred expanded graft clones.

This clonotype was seen at least ten times. What it binds is not known. This sample's TCRbeta library carried unique molecular identifier barcodes. From the PCR reads, TCRdb called clonotypes with MiXCR, one entry per CDR3 protein. The table shows hundreds of thousands of distinct CDR3 sequences, with around 7.8% occurring only once. This CDR3 comprises 17 residues. V dropped 0 bases and J dropped 6 bases, with 20 bases sitting between them. CDR1 and CDR2 (germline): MGHRA, YSYEKL. Sequenced material: PBMCs, mostly from graft donor cells, taken 180 days after TCRalphabeta/CD19-depleted stem cell transplant. The chain is built from TRBV4-1 and TRBJ1-1, with a weak D call TRBD1 (6 bases). The sequence derives from a male patient aged 10 to 17 who had a stem cell transplant for acute lymphoblastic leukemia, so the T cells may come from the graft donor. The CDR3 coding sequence is TGCGCCAGCAGCCAAGATCCCAGGGGAGAGGGGGTCGCTGAAGCTTTCTTT. Translated: CASSQDPRGEGVAEAFF.